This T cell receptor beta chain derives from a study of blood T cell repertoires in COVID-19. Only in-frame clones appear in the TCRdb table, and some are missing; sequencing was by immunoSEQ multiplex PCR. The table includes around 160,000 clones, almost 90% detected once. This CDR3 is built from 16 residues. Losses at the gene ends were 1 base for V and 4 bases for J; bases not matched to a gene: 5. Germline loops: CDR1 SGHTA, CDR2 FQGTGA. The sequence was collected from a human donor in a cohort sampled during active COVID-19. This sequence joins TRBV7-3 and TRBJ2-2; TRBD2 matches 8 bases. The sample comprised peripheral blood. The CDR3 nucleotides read TGTGCCAGCAGCTTAAGGAGCGGGGGCCGCACCGGGGAGCTGTTTTTT. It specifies CASSLRSGGRTGELFF.